This TCR beta chain is from a study of T-cell memory formation after mild COVID-19. About the research overall: There were largely donor-specific TCR clusters.

A few counts support this clonotype. The antigen remains undetermined. Constant-segment primers and 5'RACE yielded cDNA libraries for TCR alpha and TCR beta, each carrying sample barcodes and UMIs. TCRdb re-derived calls from the 5' RACE reads in MiXCR, one entry per CDR3 protein. This sample has about 110,000 distinct CDR3 sequences, with about a sixth found just once. Study conclusions and caveats: Shrinking CD4+ clones were chiefly CM and EM; CD8+ ones were chiefly EMRA. A subset of responding clones appeared in pre-infection memory, suggesting cross-reactive memory joined.

The V segment lost 3 bases and the J segment 5 bases; nucleotides outside the gene matches: 7. This CDR3 region has 15 residues. The chain has TRBV12-3 or TRBV12-4 and TRBJ2-5; TRBD2 agrees at 9 bases. The sample taken for sequencing was PBMCs or a T cell subset sorted from them (not recorded which). The TCR comes from a young man who had mild COVID-19 (a few samples of this study predate the infection). Cell type and time point are not known. The CDR3 protein is CASSLSAGGQETQYF. The CDR3 DNA reads TGTGCCAGCAGTTTGTCCGCGGGGGGGCAGGAGACCCAGTACTTC.